This T cell receptor beta chain was identified in a study of shared clonotypes between healthy human individuals. Overall study: Three plates each covered CD4 naive and memory; CD8 naive two, CD8 memory one. The study, taken as a whole, reports: Clonotypes shared by all four sorted-subset donors had higher generation probabilities than non-shared clonotypes. Naive subsets generally had larger estimated richness than memory subsets.

Regarding this clone: Antigen: not known.

Donors had no recently reported acute infections or vaccinations and were HIV-negative. Data came from immunoSEQ multiplex PCR; TCRdb stores just in-frame clones and leaves some out. This table holds roughly 2.5 million clones, approximately 92% found once. Trimming stripped 3 bases from V and 5 bases from J, with 7 bases between. CDR1 and CDR2 from the germline V gene are KGHSH and LQKENI. The CDR3 loop spans 13 amino acids. The rearrangement joins TRBV18 to TRBJ2-2; D is unresolved. Sample: naive CD4+ T cells sorted from blood. As for subset: CD45RA+ positively selected. The receptor's source is a man aged 18-30 years in good health. The CDR3: CASSPDQTGELFF. In DNA, the CDR3 is TGTGCCAGCTCACCCGACCAGACCGGGGAGCTGTTTTTT. The full variable domain, its missing parts supplied by reference TRBV18 and TRBJ2-2, is NAGVMQNPRHLVRRRGQEARLRCSPMKGHSHVYWYRQLPEEGLKFMVYLQKENIIDESGMPKERFSAEFPKEGPSILRIQQVVRGDSAAYFCASSPDQTGELFFGEGSRLTVL.